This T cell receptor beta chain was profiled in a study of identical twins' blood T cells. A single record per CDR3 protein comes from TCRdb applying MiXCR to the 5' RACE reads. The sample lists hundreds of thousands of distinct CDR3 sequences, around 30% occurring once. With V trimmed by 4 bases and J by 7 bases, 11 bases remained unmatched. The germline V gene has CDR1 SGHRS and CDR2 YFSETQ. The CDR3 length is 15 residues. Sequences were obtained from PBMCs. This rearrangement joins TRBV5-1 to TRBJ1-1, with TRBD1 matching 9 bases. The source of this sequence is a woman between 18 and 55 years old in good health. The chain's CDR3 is CASSPVGTGSGEAFF. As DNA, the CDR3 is TGCGCCAGCAGCCCGGTGGGGACAGGGAGCGGTGAAGCTTTCTTT.